Listed below are T cell receptor beta chains from one sample, sequenced in a study of blood T cell repertoires in COVID-19. Method: immunoSEQ multiplex PCR; TCRdb's copy keeps in-frame clones and lacks some. The table has over 150,000 clones, roughly 87% seen once; the top ten hold roughly 7%. The specimen sequenced was PBMCs or T cells enriched from blood (not recorded which). The receptors here all came from a woman aged 50 to 60 who had recovered from COVID-19. Each CDR3 is given with its conserved first and last residue. D genes are given only for firm matches. Clone size is stated in some rows and not others, as once, few, many or a class when expanded.

v_gene,abundance,d_gene,j_gene,CDR3aa,CDR3nt
TRBV19,.,TRBD2,TRBJ2-7,CASSTVASGNIREQYF,TGTGCCAGTAGTACGGTGGCTAGCGGGAACATCCGCGAGCAGTACTTC
TRBV6-5,.,.,TRBJ2-1,CASMSLAHNEQFF,TGTGCCAGCATGTCACTAGCCCACAATGAGCAGTTCTTC
TRBV7-2,once,.,TRBJ1-2,CASSIRSGGDGYTF,TGTGCCAGCAGCATAAGGAGTGGGGGCGATGGCTACACCTTC
TRBV29-1,once,.,TRBJ1-1,CSVERGYTEAFF,TGCAGCGTTGAACGAGGGTACACTGAAGCTTTCTTT
TRBV7-2,.,.,TRBJ2-4,CASSSRAAHIQYF,TGTGCCAGCAGCTCACGAGCTGCGCACATTCAGTACTTC
TRBV3-1/TRBV3-2,few,TRBD1,TRBJ1-4,CASSQAGTGDEKLFF,TGTGCCAGCAGCCAAGCCGGGACAGGGGATGAAAAACTGTTTTTT
TRBV30,.,TRBD1,TRBJ1-4,CAWSVQGATNEKLFF,TGTGCCTGGAGTGTACAGGGGGCAACTAATGAAAAACTGTTTTTT
TRBV4-3,.,.,TRBJ2-1,CASSQDIGSGYNEQFF,TGCGCCAGCAGCCAAGATATCGGGAGCGGCTACAATGAGCAGTTCTTC
TRBV5-1,.,TRBD1,TRBJ1-2,CASSRTGQGVDGYTF,TGCGCCAGCAGCCGAACCGGACAGGGGGTCGATGGCTACACCTTC
TRBV9,.,TRBD1,TRBJ2-5,CASSVYTGAPQYF,TGTGCCAGCAGCGTGTACACAGGGGCGCCCCAGTACTTC
TRBV20-1,few,TRBD2,TRBJ2-3,CSASRREGTDTQYF,TGCAGTGCTAGTCGGCGGGAGGGCACAGATACGCAGTATTTT
TRBV27,.,.,TRBJ2-6,CASTGGTSSSGANVLTF,TGTGCCAGCACTGGCGGAACTAGCAGCTCTGGGGCCAACGTCCTGACTTTC
TRBV7-2,.,TRBD1,TRBJ2-7,CASSYDRGSYEQYF,TGTGCCAGCAGCTACGACAGGGGGTCCTACGAGCAGTACTTC
TRBV19,few,TRBD1,TRBJ1-2,CASSISLRDRSYGYTF,TGTGCCAGTAGTATCTCTCTGAGGGACAGAAGCTATGGCTACACCTTC
TRBV7-9,.,.,TRBJ2-3,CASSGRGGTDTDTQYF,TGTGCCAGCAGCGGTCGAGGGGGGACAGACACAGATACGCAGTATTTT
TRBV11-3,.,.,TRBJ1-1,CASSLGGQTTEAFF,TGTGCCAGCAGCTTAGGGGGGCAGACGACTGAAGCTTTCTTT
TRBV10-3,.,TRBD1,TRBJ1-4,CAISDPGRTGSEKLFF,TGTGCCATCAGTGACCCCGGCAGGACAGGGAGCGAAAAACTGTTTTTT
TRBV5-6,.,TRBD2,TRBJ2-5,CASSAPGGGVKTQYF,TGTGCCAGCAGCGCCCCGGGGGGGGGCGTAAAGACCCAGTACTTC
TRBV3-1/TRBV3-2,once,TRBD1,TRBJ1-1,CASSLQGDDTAFF,TGTGCCAGCAGCCTACAGGGGGATGATACAGCTTTCTTT
TRBV19,.,TRBD1,TRBJ1-1,CASSSGQGKGMNTEAFF,TGTGCCAGTAGTTCGGGACAGGGGAAGGGAATGAACACTGAAGCTTTCTTT
TRBV11-3,.,TRBD2,TRBJ2-1,CASRSAGTSSYEQFF,TGTGCCAGCAGATCAGCCGGGACTAGCTCCTATGAGCAGTTCTTC
TRBV2,.,TRBD2,TRBJ2-6,CAAKRGSGANVLTF,TGTGCTGCTAAGCGGGGATCGGGGGCCAACGTCCTGACTTTC
TRBV6-4,.,.,TRBJ2-1,CASSDSSAYGEQFF,TGTGCCAGCAGTGACTCTAGCGCTTACGGTGAGCAGTTCTTC
TRBV30,.,.,TRBJ1-1,CAWRLTGHPNTEAFF,TGTGCCTGGAGATTGACGGGACATCCGAACACTGAAGCTTTCTTT
TRBV12-3/TRBV12-4,.,.,TRBJ1-1,CANRRQWSTEAFF,TGTGCCAACAGACGACAGTGGAGCACTGAAGCTTTCTTT
TRBV5-1,.,.,TRBJ1-3,CASSSGIYGNTIYF,TGCGCCAGCAGCTCGGGTATTTATGGAAACACCATATATTTT
TRBV5-1,.,TRBD1,TRBJ1-2,CASTTTGGAGGYTF,TGCGCCAGCACTACGACAGGGGGCGCGGGTGGCTACACCTTC
TRBV7-8,once,.,TRBJ2-7,CASSLSGSPYEQYF,TGTGCCAGCAGCTTATCCGGGAGTCCCTACGAGCAGTACTTC
TRBV10-3,.,TRBD2,TRBJ2-7,CAISDWTSGNYEQYF,TGTGCCATCAGTGATTGGACTAGCGGTAACTACGAGCAGTACTTC
TRBV29-1,.,TRBD1,TRBJ2-7,CSVVGQGGNEQYF,TGCAGCGTTGTGGGACAGGGAGGGAACGAGCAGTACTTC
TRBV5-6,.,TRBD1,TRBJ2-1,CASSTGTGFSRSYNEQFF,TGTGCCAGCAGCACCGGGACAGGGTTCTCGAGGTCCTACAATGAGCAGTTCTTC
TRBV28,.,TRBD1,TRBJ1-5,CASQLRDRGVQPQHF,TGTGCCAGCCAACTCCGGGACAGGGGGGTTCAGCCCCAGCATTTT
TRBV6-5,.,TRBD1,TRBJ1-2,CASRQGTGKTYGYTF,TGTGCCAGCAGGCAAGGGACAGGGAAGACCTATGGCTACACCTTC
TRBV7-9,once,TRBD2,TRBJ2-5,CASSTRRGLAGGPKETQYF,TGTGCCAGCAGCACCCGAAGGGGTCTAGCGGGAGGGCCGAAAGAGACCCAGTACTTC
TRBV18,.,.,TRBJ2-5,CASSLSTDKETQYF,TGTGCCAGCTCACTCTCGACAGATAAAGAGACCCAGTACTTC
TRBV30,.,TRBD1,TRBJ2-5,CAWRQGAGETQYF,TGTGCCTGGCGACAGGGCGCCGGAGAGACCCAGTACTTC
TRBV4-3,.,.,TRBJ1-1,CASSQAMGSEAFF,TGCGCCAGCAGCCAAGCGATGGGCAGTGAAGCTTTCTTT
TRBV6-2/TRBV6-3,.,.,TRBJ2-7,CASSYSDRPLRGQYF,TGTGCCAGCAGTTATAGCGACAGGCCTTTACGCGGGCAGTACTTC
TRBV5-4,.,TRBD1,TRBJ2-5,CASSWDRGPTETQYF,TGTGCCAGCAGCTGGGACAGGGGGCCCACAGAGACCCAGTACTTC
TRBV4-3,.,.,TRBJ1-2,CASSQGREGGGYTF,TGCGCCAGCAGCCAAGGGCGGGAGGGTGGAGGCTACACCTTC
TRBV6-5,.,.,TRBJ1-5,CASSYGHNSNQPQHF,TGTGCCAGCAGTTACGGGCACAATAGCAATCAGCCCCAGCATTTT